The 17 T cell receptor beta chains in this list originate from one sample, sequenced in a study of CD8+ T cells in alopecia areata. cDNA reverse transcribed from extracted RNA served as the sequencing template. Only in-frame clones appear in the TCRdb table, and some are missing; sequencing was by immunoSEQ multiplex PCR. The repertoire holds about 160,000 clones, about 89% seen once, with approximately 16% in the top ten. The source was CD8+ T cells sorted from blood, collected at week 0. These receptors were taken from a human donor with alopecia areata.

This rearrangement joins TRBV30 to TRBJ2-1; D is ambiguous. Trimming cost V 3 bases and J 3 bases, with 6 bases left between them. The CDR3 consists of 12 residues. From germline, CDR1 is GTSNPN and CDR2 SVGIG (reference sequence). The CDR3 region is CAWSHSYNEQFF. Written as DNA, the CDR3 is TGTGCCTGGAGCCACAGCTACAATGAGCAGTTCTTC.

The chain combines TRBV2 with TRBJ2-7; no reliable D call. The germline gives CDR1 SNHLY, CDR2 FYNNEI. This CDR3 region has 9 residues. Trimming removed 11 bases from V and 5 bases from J, with 7 bases in between. As DNA, the CDR3 is TGTGCCTGGAGCGACGAGCAGTACTTC. This encodes CAWSDEQYF.

This clone was seen a handful of times. The chain joins TRBV5-1 to TRBJ2-7; possibly TRBD2 for D (6 bases). The CDR3 is 13 amino acids. The V gene's germline CDR1 is SGHRS and CDR2 YFSETQ. Between the trimmed V and J ends, which lost 2 bases and 4 bases, there was a span of 10 bases. CDR3 nucleotide sequence: TGCGCCAGCAGCTTTAGCGGAGTATACGAGCAGTACTTC. Protein sequence: CASSFSGVYEQYF.

The genes are TRBV6-1 and TRBJ2-1; TRBD2 matches at 11 bases. V gave up 3 bases and J gave up 4 bases; unmatched junction bases: 2. Germline CDR1 MNHNS, CDR2 SASEGT. The CDR3 length is 15 residues. The CDR3 region has the DNA TGTGCCAGCAGTGATCTAGCGGGGGGTTACAATGAGCAGTTCTTC. This sequence encodes CASSDLAGGYNEQFF.

This clone was recorded only once. The V and J genes are TRBV30 and TRBJ2-3; 9 bases map to TRBD2. There are 15 residues in the CDR3. In germline, CDR1 is GTSNPN, CDR2 SVGIG (reference sequence). V lost 4 bases, J lost 2 bases, and 7 bases stayed unmatched. The CDR3 DNA sequence: TGTGCCTGGACTAGCGGGGCCCTTCTCACAGATACGCAGTATTTT. Its translation is CAWTSGALLTDTQYF.

V is TRBV6-5 and J is TRBJ2-1, with D tentatively TRBD2 (6 bases). The CDR3 spans 15 residues. CDR1 is MNHEY, CDR2 SVGAGI, per germline. V was trimmed by 6 bases and J by 0 bases, leaving 12 bases between them. CDR3 nucleotide sequence: TGTGCCAGCAGAACCGGGACTCTCTCCTACAATGAGCAGTTCTTC. It codes for CASRTGTLSYNEQFF.

The chain couples TRBV6-5 to TRBJ2-5; no firm D call. V dropped 8 bases and J dropped 3 bases, with 13 bases sitting between them. CDR3 length: 13 residues. Germline V gene sequence: CDR1 MNHEY, CDR2 SVGAGI. The CDR3 reads CASSEPDEETQYF. CDR3 nucleotides: TGTGCCAGCTCAGAACCGGACGAAGAGACCCAGTACTTC.

The V gene is TRBV5-6, the J gene TRBJ2-7, with D possibly matching TRBD1 (6 bases). Trimming took off 3 bases at V and 6 bases at J, with 19 bases between the two ends. The CDR3 runs to 15 residues. CDR1 and CDR2 from the germline V gene are SGHDT and YYEEEE. The CDR3 region is CASSSEADSFGEQYF. In nucleotides, the CDR3 is TGTGCCAGCAGCTCGGAAGCGGACAGTTTTGGCGAGCAGTACTTC.

This sequence joins TRBV7-9 and TRBJ2-3; TRBD1 aligns across 9 bases. With 5 bases clipped from V and 4 bases from J, the junction kept 10 bases outside the gene matches. From germline, CDR1 is SEHNR and CDR2 FQNEAQ (reference sequence). The CDR3 totals 16 residues. CDR3 coding DNA: TGTGCCAGCAGCGGTCCGACAGGGGGTATGGCAGATACGCAGTATTTT. As protein: CASSGPTGGMADTQYF.

The chain couples TRBV6-5 to TRBJ1-6, with D perhaps TRBD1 (5 bases). This CDR3 has 11 amino acids. From germline, CDR1 is MNHEY and CDR2 SVGAGI. V lost 4 bases and J lost 15, with 10 bases in between. In DNA form, the CDR3 reads TGTGCCAGCAGTTCCGGGACTGACCTCCACTTT. It translates to CASSSGTDLHF.

This clone is a singleton in its sample. This sequence joins TRBV6-5 and TRBJ2-1, with no clear D. This CDR3 region has 15 residues. V was trimmed by 6 bases and J by 0 bases, leaving 12 bases between them. Germline CDR1 is MNHEY and CDR2 is SVGAGI. The CDR3 region has the DNA TGTGCCAGCAGCCTTGGTGAGAGCTCCTACAATGAGCAGTTCTTC. This translates into CASSLGESSYNEQFF.

The chain is built from TRBV5-4 and TRBJ2-5; TRBD2 is a possible D gene (7 bases). Per the germline V gene, CDR1 is SGHNT and CDR2 is YYREEE (reference sequence). The CDR3 consists of 15 residues. Trimming took off 4 bases at V and 1 base at J, with 14 bases between the two ends. The CDR3: CASSLGGHPQETQYF. CDR3 nucleotides: TGTGCCAGCAGCCTCGGGGGGCACCCCCAAGAGACCCAGTACTTC.

The J gene is TRBJ1-4, the V gene TRBV4-1; D is unclear. Germline V gene lookup returns CDR1 MGHRA and CDR2 YSYEKL. The CDR3 is 16 amino acids. Trimming removed 0 bases at V and 8 bases at J, with 16 bases between. The CDR3: CASSQDLVGGQEKLFF. CDR3 sequence (DNA): TGCGCCAGCAGCCAAGATTTGGTTGGAGGGCAGGAAAAACTGTTTTTT.

The J gene is TRBJ2-5, the V gene TRBV7-9; D might be TRBD2 (6 bases). Trimming stripped 6 bases from V and 5 bases from J, with 22 bases between. Germline CDR1 and CDR2: SEHNR and FQNEAQ (reference sequence). This CDR3 is built from 16 residues. CDR3 residues: CASRWSFGGRLETQYF. CDR3 bases: TGTGCCAGCAGATGGTCATTTGGGGGGAGGTTGGAGACCCAGTACTTC.

The rearrangement links TRBV29-1 to TRBJ1-2; D is possibly TRBD1 (5 bases). CDR1 and CDR2 (germline): SQVTM, ANQGSEA. CDR3 size: 15 residues. The ends were cut back, 6 bases at V and 0 bases at J, with 17 bases in the middle. The CDR3 sequence: CSVDSQAPANYGYTF. In nucleotides, the CDR3 is TGCAGCGTGGACTCACAGGCGCCGGCTAACTATGGCTACACCTTC.

The V gene is TRBV29-1, the J gene TRBJ2-1; 10 nucleotides align to TRBD2. V trimming: 0 bases; J trimming: 1 base; junction bases outside the gene matches: 0. Germline V lookup: CDR1 SQVTM, CDR2 ANQGSEA. This CDR3 has 15 residues. The CDR3 DNA sequence: TGCAGCGTTGAAGATAGCGGGAGGTCCTACAATGAGCAGTTCTTC. Translating gives CSVEDSGRSYNEQFF.

The chain uses TRBV10-2 and TRBJ1-1; D may be TRBD1 (6 bases). V was trimmed by 6 bases and J by 5 bases, leaving 7 bases between them. CDR1 is WSHSY and CDR2 is SAAADI in the germline V gene. The CDR3 spans 11 residues. CDR3 nucleotides: TGCGCCAGCAGACAGGGAACTGAAGCTTTCTTT. Protein: CASRQGTEAFF.